Below, one T cell receptor (beta chain) is given with its context. The CDR3 extends over 21 amino acids. Trimming shortened V by 3 bases and J by 2 bases, and 34 bases separated the two germline ends. CDR1 and CDR2 from the germline V gene are SQVTM and ANQGSEA. Time point described: patch test 1, 2 weeks after DPC sensitization. Treatment given: therapeutic diphenylcyclopropenone sensitization with weekly scalp DPC. The record originates from a study of human T cells and chemical hapten exposure. TCRdb re-called the RACE reads through MiXCR, storing one row per CDR3 protein. The repertoire consists of 180,000 or so distinct CDR3 sequences, with around 15% occurring once and the leading ten covering less than 2%.

The origin of this receptor is a woman aged 30 to 39 with alopecia areata. Some clones in this sample may be carry-over from other donors' samples. The rearrangement uses TRBV29-1 and TRBJ2-5, with D perhaps TRBD1 (6 bases). Specimen: whole blood, collected in connection with sensitization to the hapten diphenylcyclopropenone (DPC). For the CDR3, the DNA is TGCAGCGTTGATCCGAGACAGGTCAACCTGTCGGCAGACTATAGACAAGAGACCCAGTACTTC. It encodes CSVDPRQVNLSADYRQETQYF. Full variable domain (rest looked up from reference TRBV29-1 and TRBJ2-5): SAVISQKPSRDICQRGTSLTIQCQVDSQVTMMFWYRQQPGQSLTLIATANQGSEATYESGFVIDKFPISRPNLTFSTLTVSNMSPEDSSIYLCSVDPRQVNLSADYRQETQYFGPGTRLLVL.